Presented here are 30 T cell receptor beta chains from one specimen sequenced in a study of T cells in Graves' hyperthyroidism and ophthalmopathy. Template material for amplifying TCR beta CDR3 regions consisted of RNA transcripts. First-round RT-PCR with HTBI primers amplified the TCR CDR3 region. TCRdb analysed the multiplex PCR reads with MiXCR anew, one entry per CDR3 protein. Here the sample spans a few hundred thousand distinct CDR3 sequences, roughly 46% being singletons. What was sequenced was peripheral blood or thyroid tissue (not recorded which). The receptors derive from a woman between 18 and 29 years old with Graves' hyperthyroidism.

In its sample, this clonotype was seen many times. The DNA of the CDR3 is TGCGCCAGCAGCCATTGGGCCAAGACAGGGGCCGGGACCTATGGCTACACCTTC. Its protein is CASSHWAKTGAGTYGYTF. The V and J genes are TRBV4-1 and TRBJ1-2; 8 nucleotides line up with TRBD1. The V gene's germline CDR1 is MGHRA and CDR2 YSYEKL. The CDR3 sequence is 18 residues long. Losses at the gene ends were 3 bases for V and 4 bases for J; bases not matched to a gene: 16.

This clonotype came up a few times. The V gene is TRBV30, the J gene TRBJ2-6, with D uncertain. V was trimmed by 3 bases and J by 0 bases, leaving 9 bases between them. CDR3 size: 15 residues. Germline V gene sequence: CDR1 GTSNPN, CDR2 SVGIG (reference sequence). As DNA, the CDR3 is TGTGCCTGGAGCCCCGTCCTCTCTGGGGCCAACGTCCTGACTTTC. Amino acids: CAWSPVLSGANVLTF.

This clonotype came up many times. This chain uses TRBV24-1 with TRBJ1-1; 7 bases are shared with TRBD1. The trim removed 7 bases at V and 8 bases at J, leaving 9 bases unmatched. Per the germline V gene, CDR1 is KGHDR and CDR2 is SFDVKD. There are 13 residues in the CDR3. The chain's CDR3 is CATRDPTGEEAFF. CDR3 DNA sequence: TGTGCCACCAGGGACCCTACAGGGGAAGAAGCTTTCTTT.

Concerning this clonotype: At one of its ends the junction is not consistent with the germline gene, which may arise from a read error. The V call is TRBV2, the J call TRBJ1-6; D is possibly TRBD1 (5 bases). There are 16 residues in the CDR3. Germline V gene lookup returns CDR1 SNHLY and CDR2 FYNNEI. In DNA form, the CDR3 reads TGTGCCAGCAGCGGAAACCGGGGGATGATGAATTCACCCCCCCACTTT. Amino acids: CASSGNRGMMNSPPHF.

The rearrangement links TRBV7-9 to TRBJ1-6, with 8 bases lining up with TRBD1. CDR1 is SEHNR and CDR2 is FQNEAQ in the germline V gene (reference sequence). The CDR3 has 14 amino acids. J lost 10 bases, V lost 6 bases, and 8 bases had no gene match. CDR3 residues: CASSRDRSSSPLHF. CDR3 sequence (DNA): TGTGCCAGCAGTCGGGACAGGTCCTCCTCACCCCTCCACTTT.

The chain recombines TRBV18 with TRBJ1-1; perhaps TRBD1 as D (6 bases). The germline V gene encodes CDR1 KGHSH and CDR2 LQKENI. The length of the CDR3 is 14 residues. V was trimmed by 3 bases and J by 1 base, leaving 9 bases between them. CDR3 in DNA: TGTGCCAGCTCACCCGCGGACAGGAACACTGAAGCTTTCTTT. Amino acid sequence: CASSPADRNTEAFF.

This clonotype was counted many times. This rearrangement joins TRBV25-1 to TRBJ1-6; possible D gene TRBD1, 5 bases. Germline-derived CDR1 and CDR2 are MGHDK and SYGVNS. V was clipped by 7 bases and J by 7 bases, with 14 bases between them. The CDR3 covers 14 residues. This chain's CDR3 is CASIPKGANSPLHF. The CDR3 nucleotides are TGTGCCAGCATTCCGAAAGGGGCGAATTCACCCCTCCACTTT.

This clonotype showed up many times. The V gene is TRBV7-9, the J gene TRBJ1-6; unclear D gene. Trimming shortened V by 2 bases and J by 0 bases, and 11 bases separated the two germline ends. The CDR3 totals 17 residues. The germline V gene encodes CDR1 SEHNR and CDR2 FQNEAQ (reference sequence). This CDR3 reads CASSLLLLSSYNSPLHF. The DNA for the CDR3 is TGTGCCAGCAGCTTATTACTTCTCTCCTCCTATAATTCACCCCTCCACTTT.

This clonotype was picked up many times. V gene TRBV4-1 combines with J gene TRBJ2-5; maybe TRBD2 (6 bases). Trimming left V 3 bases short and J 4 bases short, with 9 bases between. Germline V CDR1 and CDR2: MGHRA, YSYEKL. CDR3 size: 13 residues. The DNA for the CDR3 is TGCGCCAGCAGCCATTGGAGGGGAGAGACCCAGTACTTC. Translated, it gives CASSHWRGETQYF.

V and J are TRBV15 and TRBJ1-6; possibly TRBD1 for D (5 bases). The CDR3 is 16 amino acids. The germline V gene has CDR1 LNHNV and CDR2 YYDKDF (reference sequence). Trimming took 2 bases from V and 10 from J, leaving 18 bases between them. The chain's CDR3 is CATSRPSGAGRSPLHF. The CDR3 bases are TGTGCCACCAGCAGACCCTCCGGGGCTGGGCGGTCACCCCTCCACTTT.

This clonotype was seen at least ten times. CDR3 in DNA: TGTGCCAGCAGCTTAGACTGGGGGGTAGGACAGCCCCAGCATTTT. Its protein product is CASSLDWGVGQPQHF. This chain connects TRBV11-2 to TRBJ1-5; the D gene is possibly TRBD1 (5 bases). CDR3 size: 15 residues. The germline V gene has CDR1 SGHAT and CDR2 FQNNGV. Trimming left V 0 bases short and J 7 bases short, with 13 bases between.

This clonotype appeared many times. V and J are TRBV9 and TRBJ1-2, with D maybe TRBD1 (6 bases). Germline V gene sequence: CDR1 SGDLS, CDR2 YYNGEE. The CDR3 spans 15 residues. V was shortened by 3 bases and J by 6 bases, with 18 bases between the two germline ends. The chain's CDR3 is CASSASPQGRDGYTF. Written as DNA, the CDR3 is TGTGCCAGCAGCGCCTCCCCACAGGGAAGGGATGGCTACACCTTC.

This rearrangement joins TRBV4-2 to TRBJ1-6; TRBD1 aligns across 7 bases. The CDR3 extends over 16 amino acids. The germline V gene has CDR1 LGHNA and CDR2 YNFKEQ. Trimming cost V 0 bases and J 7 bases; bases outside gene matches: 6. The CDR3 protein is CASSQDGQGQNSPLHF. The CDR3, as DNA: TGTGCCAGCAGCCAAGATGGGCAGGGACAGAATTCACCCCTCCACTTT.

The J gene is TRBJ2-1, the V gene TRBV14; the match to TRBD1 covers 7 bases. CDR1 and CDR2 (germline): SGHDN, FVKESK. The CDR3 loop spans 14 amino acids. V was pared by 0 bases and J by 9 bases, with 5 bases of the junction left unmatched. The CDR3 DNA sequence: TGTGCCAGCAGCCAAGAGATAGGGGGCATTGAGCAGTTCTTC. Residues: CASSQEIGGIEQFF.

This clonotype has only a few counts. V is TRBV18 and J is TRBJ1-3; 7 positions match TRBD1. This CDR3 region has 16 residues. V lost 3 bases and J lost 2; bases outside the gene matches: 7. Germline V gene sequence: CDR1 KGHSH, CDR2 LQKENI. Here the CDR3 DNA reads TGTGCCAGCTCACCTTCGACAGGGCTGGCTGGAAACACCATATATTTT. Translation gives CASSPSTGLAGNTIYF.

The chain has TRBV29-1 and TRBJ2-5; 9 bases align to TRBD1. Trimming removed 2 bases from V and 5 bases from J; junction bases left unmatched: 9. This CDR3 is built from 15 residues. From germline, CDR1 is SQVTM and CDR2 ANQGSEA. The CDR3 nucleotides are TGCAGCGTTGAACTTGCGGGACAGGGTGATGAGACCCAGTACTTC. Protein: CSVELAGQGDETQYF.

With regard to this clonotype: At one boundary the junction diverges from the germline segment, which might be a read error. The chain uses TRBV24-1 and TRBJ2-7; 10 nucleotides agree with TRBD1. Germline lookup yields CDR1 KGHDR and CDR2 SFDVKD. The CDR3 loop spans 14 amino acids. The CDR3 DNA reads TGTGCCAGCAGTCCCGGGACAGGGGTGAACGAGCGGTACTTC. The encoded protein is CASSPGTGVNERYF.

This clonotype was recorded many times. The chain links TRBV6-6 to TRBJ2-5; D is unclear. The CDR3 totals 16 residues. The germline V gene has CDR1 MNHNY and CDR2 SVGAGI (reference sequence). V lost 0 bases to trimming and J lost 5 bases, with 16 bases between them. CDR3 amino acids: CASSYSNPSLGETQYF. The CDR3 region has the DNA TGTGCCAGCAGTTACTCGAACCCTTCCCTGGGGGAGACCCAGTACTTC.

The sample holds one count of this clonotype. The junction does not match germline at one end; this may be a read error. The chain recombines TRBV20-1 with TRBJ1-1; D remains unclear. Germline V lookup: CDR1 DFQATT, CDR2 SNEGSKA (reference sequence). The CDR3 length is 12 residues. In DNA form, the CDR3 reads TGCAGTGCTAATCCCTTGAACACCGAAGCTTTCTTT. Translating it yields CSANPLNTEAFF.

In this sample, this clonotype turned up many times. CDR3 sequence: CASSFSGAHQPQHF. CDR3 nucleotide sequence: TGTGCCAGCAGTTTTAGTGGGGCGCATCAGCCCCAGCATTTT. This chain connects TRBV27 to TRBJ1-5; a weak D match, TRBD1 (5 bases). CDR1 and CDR2 from the germline V gene are MNHEY and SMNVEV (reference sequence). The CDR3 extends over 14 amino acids. V dropped 3 bases and J dropped 5 bases, with 11 bases sitting between them.

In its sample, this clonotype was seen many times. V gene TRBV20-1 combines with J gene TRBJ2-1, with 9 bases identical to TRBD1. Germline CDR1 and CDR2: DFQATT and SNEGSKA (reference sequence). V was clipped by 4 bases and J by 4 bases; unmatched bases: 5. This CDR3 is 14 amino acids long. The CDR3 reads CSATIGTGYNEQFF. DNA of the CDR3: TGCAGTGCTACGATCGGGACAGGGTACAATGAGCAGTTCTTC.

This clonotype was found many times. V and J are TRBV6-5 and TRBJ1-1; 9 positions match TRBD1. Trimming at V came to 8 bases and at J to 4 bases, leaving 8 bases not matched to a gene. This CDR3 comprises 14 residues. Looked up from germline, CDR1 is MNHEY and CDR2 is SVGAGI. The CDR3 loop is CASGKSQGATEAFF. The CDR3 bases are TGTGCCAGCGGAAAGTCACAGGGGGCCACTGAAGCTTTCTTT.

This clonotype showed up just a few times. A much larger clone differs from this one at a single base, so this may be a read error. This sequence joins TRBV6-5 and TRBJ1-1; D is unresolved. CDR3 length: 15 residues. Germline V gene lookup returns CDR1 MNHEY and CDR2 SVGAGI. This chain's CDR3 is CAGSYSNGLNTEAFF. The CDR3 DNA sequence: TGTGCCGGCAGTTACTCGAATGGATTGAACACTGAAGCTTTCTTT.

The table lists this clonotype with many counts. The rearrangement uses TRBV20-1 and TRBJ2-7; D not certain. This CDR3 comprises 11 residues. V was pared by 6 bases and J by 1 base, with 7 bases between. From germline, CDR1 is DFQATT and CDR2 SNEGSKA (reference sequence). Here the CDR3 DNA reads TGCAGTGCGGCAAAGTCCTACGAGCAGTACTTC. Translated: CSAAKSYEQYF.

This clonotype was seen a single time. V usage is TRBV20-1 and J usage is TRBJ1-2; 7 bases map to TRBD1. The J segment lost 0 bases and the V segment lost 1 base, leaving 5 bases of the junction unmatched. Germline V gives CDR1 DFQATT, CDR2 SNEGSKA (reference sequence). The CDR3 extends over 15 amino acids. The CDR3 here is CSARGAGGANYGYTF. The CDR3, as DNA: TGCAGTGCTAGAGGGGCAGGGGGTGCTAACTATGGCTACACCTTC.

CDR3 amino acids: CAIRTGASWGYTF. Here the CDR3 DNA reads TGTGCCATCAGGACAGGCGCCTCCTGGGGCTACACCTTC. The V call is TRBV10-3, the J call TRBJ1-2, with a possible D match to TRBD1 (6 bases). Per the germline V gene, CDR1 is ENHRY and CDR2 is SYGVKD. The CDR3 contains 13 residues. The V and J ends lost 6 bases and 8 bases respectively, with 16 bases between them.

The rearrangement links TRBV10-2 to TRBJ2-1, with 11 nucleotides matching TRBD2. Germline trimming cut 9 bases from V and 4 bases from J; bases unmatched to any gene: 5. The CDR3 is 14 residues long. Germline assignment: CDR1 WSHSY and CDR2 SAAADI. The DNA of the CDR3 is TGCGCCAGTAGACTAGCGGGGAGATACAATGAGCAGTTCTTC. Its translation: CASRLAGRYNEQFF.

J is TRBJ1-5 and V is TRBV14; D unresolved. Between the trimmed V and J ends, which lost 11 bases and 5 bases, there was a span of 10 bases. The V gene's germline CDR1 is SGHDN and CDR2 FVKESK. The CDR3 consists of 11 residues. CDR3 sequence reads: CACPGDQPQHF. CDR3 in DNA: TGTGCCTGTCCCGGGGATCAGCCCCAGCATTTT.

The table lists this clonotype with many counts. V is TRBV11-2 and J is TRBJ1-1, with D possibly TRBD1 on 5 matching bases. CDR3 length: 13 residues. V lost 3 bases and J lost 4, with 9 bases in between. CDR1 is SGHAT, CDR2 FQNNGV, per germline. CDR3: CASSFGGGTEAFF. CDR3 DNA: TGTGCCAGCAGCTTTGGCGGGGGCACTGAAGCTTTCTTT.

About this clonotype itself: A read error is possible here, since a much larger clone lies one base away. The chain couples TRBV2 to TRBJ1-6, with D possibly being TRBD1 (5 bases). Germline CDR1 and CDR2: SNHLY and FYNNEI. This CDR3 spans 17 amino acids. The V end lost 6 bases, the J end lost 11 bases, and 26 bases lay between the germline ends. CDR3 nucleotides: TGTGCCAGCAGCCAAGAAATCATGGGGGGTGTGCGTCCACCCCTCCACTTT. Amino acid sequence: CASSQEIMGGVRPPLHF.